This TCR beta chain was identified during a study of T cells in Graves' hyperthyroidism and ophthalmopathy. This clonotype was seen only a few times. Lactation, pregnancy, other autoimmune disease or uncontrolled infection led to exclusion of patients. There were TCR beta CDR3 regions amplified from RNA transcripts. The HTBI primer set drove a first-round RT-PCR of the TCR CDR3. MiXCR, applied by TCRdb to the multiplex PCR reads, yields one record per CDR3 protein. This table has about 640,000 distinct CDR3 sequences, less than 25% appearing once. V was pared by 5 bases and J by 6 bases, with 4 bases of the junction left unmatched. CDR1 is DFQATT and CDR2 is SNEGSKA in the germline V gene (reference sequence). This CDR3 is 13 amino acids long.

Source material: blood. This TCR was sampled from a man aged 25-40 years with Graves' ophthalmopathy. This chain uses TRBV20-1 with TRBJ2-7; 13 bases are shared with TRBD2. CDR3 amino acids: CSADGTSGTEQYF. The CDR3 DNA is TGCAGTGCTGACGGGACTAGCGGGACCGAGCAGTACTTC.